Sequencing of this T cell receptor (beta chain) was carried out in a study of identical twins. Germline V gene sequence: CDR1 MNHEY, CDR2 SMNVEV (reference sequence). This CDR3 is built from 16 residues. V lost 6 bases, J lost 2 bases, and 18 bases lay in between. The study, taken as a whole, reports: Rather than following the same donors, the conclusions depended on cross-sectional statistical analysis. Memory repertoires showed no such pattern, whereas abundant cord blood beta clonotypes carried fewer insertions. Analyses of zero insertions could be partly confounded by invariant MAIT and iNKT cells.

This clonotype was found a few times. Its target is unknown. MiXCR was run by TCRdb on the 5' RACE reads, yielding one entry per CDR3 protein. There are 450,000 to 650,000 distinct CDR3 sequences in the sample; approximately 16% occur only once, and 0.35% to 0.45% lies in the top ten. The sample was also reused in another study, on yellow fever vaccine responses in identical twins.

This chain joins TRBV27 and TRBJ2-3; D unresolved. Sequenced sample: CD4+ T cells sorted from blood. This TCR derives from a woman aged 18-29 years in good health. CDR3 sequence reads: CASSPPGRHLTDTQYF. As DNA, the CDR3 is TGTGCCAGCAGCCCCCCCGGCAGGCATCTCACAGATACGCAGTATTTT.